This T cell receptor delta chain appears in the sequencing data of a study of Vδ1+ human thymocytes. Study conclusions and caveats: Thymic TRG and TRD repertoires appeared highly polyclonal, with Gaussian CDR3 length distributions. Bulk data may be misread because of unexpected Vdelta2 sequences.

Germline CDR1 TSWWSYY, CDR2 QGS. V was pared by 3 bases and J by 0 bases, with 26 bases between. This CDR3 is built from 20 residues. As to this clone: Antigen specificity is unknown.

The template was reverse-transcribed extracted RNA. Pooled V-gene forward primers with one constant-region reverse primer generated the CDR3 amplicons by multiplex PCR. TCRdb re-called the multiplex PCR reads via CATT. Of around 24,000 delta-chain clones in the sample, about 29% were seen once. The chain employs TRDV1 and TRDJ1; D is uncertain. Material: Vdelta1+ gamma-delta thymocytes from the thymus. This sample's subset: FACS-sorted CD3+ TCRalphabeta- TCRVdelta1+ TCRVdelta2- thymocytes. The sequence was collected from a boy under two years old who had congenital heart surgery. The CDR3, as DNA: TGTGCTCTTGGGGACACTACGGTAACGGGACCGATCAGCCACACCGATAAACTCATCTTT. Translation gives CALGDTTVTGPISHTDKLIF.